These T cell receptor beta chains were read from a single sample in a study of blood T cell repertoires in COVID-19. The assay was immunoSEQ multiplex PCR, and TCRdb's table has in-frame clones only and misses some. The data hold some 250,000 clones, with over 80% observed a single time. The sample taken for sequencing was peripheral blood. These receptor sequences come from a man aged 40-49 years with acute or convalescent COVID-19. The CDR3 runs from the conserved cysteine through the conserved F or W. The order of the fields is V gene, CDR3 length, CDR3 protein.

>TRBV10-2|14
CASSGLAGDNEQFF
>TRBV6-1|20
CASSEMRTGKGFAPNEKLFF
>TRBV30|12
CAWSTEGYEQYF
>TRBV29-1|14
CSVASGGFYNEQFF
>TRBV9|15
CASSAGTGGYTEAFF
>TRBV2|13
CASSFSGNQPQHF
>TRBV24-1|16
CATSESGAGSTDTQYF
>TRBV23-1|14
CASSQGTFAGELFF
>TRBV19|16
CASSIDPTAGSWGYTF
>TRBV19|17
CASSMSGRTGGFYEQYF
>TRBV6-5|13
CASSYQASYEQYF
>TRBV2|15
CASSTQKGIRGEQYF
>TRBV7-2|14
CASSLVNERHEQYF
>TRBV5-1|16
CASSERGPANTGELFF
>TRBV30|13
CAWSVAGVETQYF
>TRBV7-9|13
CASSSLGRNEQFF
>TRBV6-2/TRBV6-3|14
CASSYSGRADEQYF
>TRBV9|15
CASSATKSSYNEQFF
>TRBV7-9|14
CASSLTGLPYEQYF
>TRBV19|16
CASSIALLAGVETQYF
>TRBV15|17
CATSRVERTGVSNEQFF
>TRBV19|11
CASKMVAEAFF
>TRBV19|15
CASSIQGQGQETQYF
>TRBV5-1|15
CASSFKQGIDYGYTF
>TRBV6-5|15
CASSPVGGRSYEQYF
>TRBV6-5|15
CASSYGRVLNTEAFF
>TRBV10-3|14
CAISPAEGGETQYF
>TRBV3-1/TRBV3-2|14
CASSQDRGQSEAFF
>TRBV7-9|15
CASSPLGGENQPQHF
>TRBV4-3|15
CASSQDTGADQPQHF
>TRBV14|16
CASSQGTSGRTDTQYF
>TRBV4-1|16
CASSPWNTGPTDTQYF
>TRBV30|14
CAWSVGQRNSPLHF
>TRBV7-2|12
CAGSRGNTEAFF
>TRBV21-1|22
CASSKSTRCVGPPGIYNSPLHF
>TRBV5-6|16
CASSLGATRITGELFF
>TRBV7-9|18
CASSLSRGTLSGANVLTF
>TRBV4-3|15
CASSLEGRGPYEQYF
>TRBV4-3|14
CASSQDRTGLGYTF
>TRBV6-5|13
CASSTLARDTQYF
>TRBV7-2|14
CASSLKHKENIQYF